The sequence of this T cell receptor beta chain was determined in a study of T cell repertoires in cytomegalovirus infection. In the study overall: Recently described HLA-C-restricted plus well-studied HLA-B-restricted CMV epitopes were used. CMV infection plus the matching HLA type was flagged by public TCR beta signatures.

TCRdb re-derived calls from the reads in MiXCR, one entry per CDR3 protein. This sample yields some 940,000 distinct CDR3 sequences, of which approximately 30% are seen a single time; roughly an eighth belongs to the top ten. This clonotype was counted only a few times. The target antigen is unknown. Findings and limits, study-wide: Using cumulative public TCR beta family frequency, the authors identified those who carried CMV together with the relevant HLA. Dominant in the ex vivo response were TCR beta clonotypes restricted by HLA-C and specific for CMV.

CDR1 and CDR2 from the germline V gene are MNHNY and SVGAGI (reference sequence). The V and J ends lost 6 bases and 1 base respectively, with 15 bases between them. This CDR3 has 15 amino acids. V gene TRBV6-6 combines with J gene TRBJ1-1, with a possible D match to TRBD1 (5 bases). This clonotype was obtained from a human donor in good health (CMV status not recorded). Some clones in this sample may be carry-over from other donors' samples. Here the sequenced sample was cultured CD8+ T cells from PBMCs, taken from culture after CMV antigen stimulation. CDR3 DNA sequence: TGTGCCAGCAGGTTACTCAGGGCAGAGAACACTGAAGCTTTCTTT. Protein product: CASRLLRAENTEAFF.